What follows are 11 T cell receptor beta chains derived from one specimen sequenced in a study of blood T cell repertoires in COVID-19. The method was immunoSEQ multiplex PCR; TCRdb's version includes in-frame clones alone and lacks a portion of them. Of some 220,000 clones listed, 80% to 90% are singletons. The material sequenced was peripheral blood. The receptors here all came from a man aged 50 to 60 with acute or convalescent COVID-19.

In regard to this clone: The same CDR3 is also encoded by other DNA sequences in this sample. The genes are TRBV6-5 and TRBJ1-5; unclear D gene. Trimming removed 2 bases from V and 0 bases from J, with 8 bases in between. Germline values: CDR1 MNHEY, CDR2 SVGAGI. The CDR3 loop spans 15 amino acids. CDR3 sequence (DNA): TGTGCCAGCAGTTACGGCCGGGATAGCAATCAGCCCCAGCATTTT. Translating gives CASSYGRDSNQPQHF.

This chain links TRBV5-1 with TRBJ1-2; 8 positions match TRBD1. This CDR3 contains 16 residues. The germline gives CDR1 SGHRS, CDR2 YFSETQ. The J segment lost 4 bases and the V segment lost 4 bases, leaving 12 bases of the junction unmatched. For the CDR3, the DNA is TGCGCCAGCAGCCTTGCTACAGGGGGTGAGCTCTATGGCTACACCTTC. This codes for CASSLATGGELYGYTF. The whole variable domain, filled in from reference TRBV5-1 and TRBJ1-2, reads KAGVTQTPRYLIKTRGQQVTLSCSPISGHRSVSWYQQTPGQGLQFLFEYFSETQRNKGNFPGRFSGRQFSNSRSEMNVSTLELGDSALYLCASSLATGGELYGYTFGSGTRLTVV.

This chain connects TRBV4-2 to TRBJ2-7, with 7 bases identical to TRBD1. V gave up 1 base and J gave up 2 bases; unmatched junction bases: 5. The CDR3 has 15 residues. From germline, CDR1 is LGHNA and CDR2 YNFKEQ. CDR3 loop: CASSQVVGQTYEQYF. The CDR3 region has the DNA TGTGCCAGCAGCCAAGTTGTGGGACAGACCTACGAGCAGTACTTC.

CDR3 protein: CAISESQVISGNTIYF. In DNA form, the CDR3 reads TGTGCCATCAGTGAGTCCCAGGTTATCTCTGGAAACACCATATATTTT. The chain is built from TRBV10-3 and TRBJ1-3; D is unresolved. CDR1 is ENHRY and CDR2 is SYGVKD in the germline V gene. Trimming cost V 0 bases and J 0 bases, with 9 bases left between them. The CDR3 runs 16 residues.

The chain is built from TRBV6-4 and TRBJ2-7; weak D call: TRBD2 (6 bases). This CDR3 has 15 residues. Trimming removed 6 bases from V and 2 bases from J, with 17 bases in between. The germline gives CDR1 MRHNA, CDR2 SNTAGT. The CDR3 sequence: CASSPGDGSAYEQYF. The CDR3 nucleotides are TGTGCCAGCAGCCCGGGGGACGGGTCGGCCTACGAGCAGTACTTC.

The chain is built from TRBV11-2 and TRBJ2-7; D call uncertain. The V gene's germline CDR1 is SGHAT and CDR2 FQNNGV. This CDR3 is 17 amino acids long. The V and J ends lost 5 bases and 4 bases respectively, with 24 bases between them. Here the CDR3 DNA reads TGTGCCAGCAGCGAACCCCCGAAGCCGCACCCTCGATACGAGCAGTACTTC. This gives the protein CASSEPPKPHPRYEQYF.

The chain carries TRBV6-5 and TRBJ1-5; D is perhaps TRBD1 (5 bases). CDR1 is MNHEY and CDR2 is SVGAGI in the germline V gene. The germline V and J ends were trimmed by 8 bases and 3 bases, with 14 bases remaining between them. This CDR3 is 14 amino acids long. The CDR3 DNA follows: TGTGCCAGCGGTTTCTGGGGCCCCAATCAGCCCCAGCATTTT. It translates to CASGFWGPNQPQHF.

The chain couples TRBV5-6 to TRBJ1-2; 10 positions match TRBD1. Looked up from germline, CDR1 is SGHDT and CDR2 is YYEEEE. The trim removed 6 bases at V and 4 bases at J, leaving 9 bases unmatched. The CDR3 is made up of 15 amino acids. The CDR3 protein is CASTTLDRGGYGYTF. The CDR3 bases are TGTGCCAGCACCACCTTGGACAGGGGGGGCTATGGCTACACCTTC.

The gene calls are TRBV6-2 or TRBV6-3 and TRBJ2-1, with D unresolved. This CDR3 region has 12 residues. With 6 bases removed from V and 9 bases from J, the gap between germline ends came to 12 bases. Per the germline V gene, CDR1 is MNHEY and CDR2 is SVGEGT. The CDR3 bases are TGTGCCAGCAGCCCTGACACCGGTGAGCAGTTCTTC. This encodes CASSPDTGEQFF.

The rearrangement joins TRBV28 to TRBJ2-1, with D possibly being TRBD1 (6 bases). Trimming cost V 6 bases and J 6 bases, with 21 bases left between them. This CDR3 has 16 residues. Germline values: CDR1 MDHEN, CDR2 SYDVKM. The CDR3 bases are TGTGCCAGCAGCCACGGGGACAAGGCACTTGGCAATGAGCAGTTCTTC. Translating gives CASSHGDKALGNEQFF.

This chain connects TRBV5-1 to TRBJ2-7; no clear D gene. Trimming removed 2 bases at V and 6 bases at J, with 9 bases between. The CDR3 sequence is 12 residues long. Per the germline V gene, CDR1 is SGHRS and CDR2 is YFSETQ. The CDR3 nucleotides are TGCGCCAGCAGCTTTCCCGGGTTCGAGCAGTACTTC. Translation: CASSFPGFEQYF.